This T cell receptor (beta chain) was sequenced for a study of OX40 agonist ivuxolimab in advanced cancers. Study at large: The dose-escalation cohort was approximately 81% male, with a mean age of 60 years, ranging roughly 23 to 90. Whole-study results and caveats: On average, CD8+ T cells had more expanded clones than CD4+.

This table comes from immunoSEQ multiplex PCR, and its TCRdb copy is limited to in-frame clones, with some not included. The sample consists of tens of thousands of clones, roughly 84% of them appearing once. This clone was counted only a few times. Its antigen remains unknown. The CDR3 extends over 14 amino acids. Germline-derived CDR1 and CDR2 are LNHDA and SQIVND (reference sequence). J gave up 5 bases and V 4 bases, and 7 bases lay outside the gene matches. The J gene is TRBJ2-7, the V gene TRBV19; 8 bases match TRBD1. This clonotype was obtained from an adult with an advanced solid tumor such as melanoma, head and neck, liver or kidney cancer. Sample: CD4+ or CD8+ T cells sorted from blood, taken in a trial of the OX40 agonist ivuxolimab. The CDR3 DNA is TGTGCCAGTAGTACAACAGGGGGAGACCACGAGCAGTACGTC. Translation: CASSTTGGDHEQYV.